This is a list of T cell receptor beta chains from one sample in a study of blood T cell repertoires in COVID-19. Assay: immunoSEQ multiplex PCR; the TCRdb copy retains only in-frame clones and omits some. The data show a few hundred thousand clones, more than 80% seen once. Sequencing input: PBMCs or T cells enriched from blood (not recorded which). The receptors stem from a woman aged 18-35 years in a cohort exposed to, infected with or recovered from COVID-19 (not recorded which). CDR3s include the opening cysteine and the closing phenylalanine or tryptophan. D genes are given only for firm matches. The size of a clone is reported for some rows only, either as once, few or many, or as a class for expanded clones.

cdr3_aa cdr3_nt v_call d_call clone_size j_call
CASSYLLARGNEQFF TGTGCCAGCAGTTACCTTCTAGCACGGGGGAATGAGCAGTTCTTC TRBV6-2/TRBV6-3 - - TRBJ2-1
CASSSRRGRLAGTDTQYF TGTGCCAGCAGCTCCAGAAGAGGGCGACTAGCGGGAACAGATACGCAGTATTTT TRBV7-2 TRBD2 - TRBJ2-3
CASSLGQGGYEQYF TGTGCCAGCAGCTTAGGACAGGGAGGCTACGAGCAGTACTTC TRBV7-9 - - TRBJ2-7
CASSLVPGAGGELFF TGTGCCAGCAGCTTAGTTCCAGGGGCCGGCGGGGAGCTGTTTTTT TRBV11-2 - - TRBJ2-2
CASSQGDRRQETQYF TGTGCCAGCAGCCAGGGGGACAGACGCCAAGAGACCCAGTACTTC TRBV3-1/TRBV3-2 TRBD1 - TRBJ2-5
CATRQENTGELFF TGTGCCACCCGACAGGAGAACACCGGGGAGCTGTTTTTT TRBV24-1 - once TRBJ2-2
CASSSGGLLGEQFF TGTGCCAGCAGCTCAGGTGGCCTGTTGGGTGAGCAGTTCTTC TRBV11-3 - - TRBJ2-1
CASSQDSWPRDFF TGTGCCAGCAGCCAAGATAGCTGGCCCCGCGACTTCTTC TRBV14 - once TRBJ2-1
CASSLPRQGGNTIYF TGTGCCAGCAGCTTACCAAGACAGGGGGGAAACACCATATATTTT TRBV7-9 TRBD1 - TRBJ1-3
CASSYSNEVRVAEAFF TGTGCCAGCAGTTACTCGAATGAGGTCAGGGTGGCTGAAGCTTTCTTT TRBV6-5 - - TRBJ1-1
CASSSTGTLSSGANVLTF TGTGCCAGCAGCTCAACCGGGACTCTAAGCTCTGGGGCCAACGTCCTGACTTTC TRBV7-9 - - TRBJ2-6
CASSDLRPTYEQYF TGTGCCAGCAGTGATCTACGCCCTACCTACGAGCAGTACTTC TRBV6-4 - - TRBJ2-7
CGTSGTYEQYF TGTGGGACTAGCGGGACCTACGAGCAGTACTTC TRBV6-5 TRBD2 - TRBJ2-7
CASSQTELLDSPLHF TGTGCCAGCAGTCAGACAGAGCTACTTGATTCACCCCTCCACTTT TRBV2 - few TRBJ1-6
CATSKQGPEAFF TGTGCCACCAGCAAACAGGGACCTGAAGCTTTCTTT TRBV15 - - TRBJ1-1
CASSLGQAGSPLHF TGCGCCAGCAGCCTTGGACAGGCAGGATCACCCCTCCACTTT TRBV4-1 TRBD1 - TRBJ1-6
CASSQTGTNNEKLFF TGTGCCAGCAGCCAGACAGGGACAAACAATGAAAAACTGTTTTTT TRBV7-8 TRBD1 - TRBJ1-4
CASSIYRGNYGYTF TGTGCCAGCAGCATATACAGGGGAAACTATGGCTACACCTTC TRBV7-2 TRBD1 - TRBJ1-2
CASSLLIAGLDEQFF TGTGCCAGCAGCTTACTAATAGCGGGATTGGATGAGCAGTTCTTC TRBV13 TRBD2 - TRBJ2-1
CASSGSLTGEQYF TGCGCCAGCAGTGGCAGTCTTACGGGCGAGCAGTACTTC TRBV10-1 - - TRBJ2-7
CASSERTGGQPQHF TGTGCCAGCAGTGAAAGGACAGGGGGTCAGCCCCAGCATTTT TRBV2 TRBD1 - TRBJ1-5
CASSDRGDSFNSPLHF TGTGCCAGCAGTGATCGGGGGGATAGCTTTAATTCACCCCTCCACTTT TRBV25-1 - - TRBJ1-6
CASSFGQGADTQYF TGTGCCAGCAGCTTTGGACAGGGAGCAGATACGCAGTATTTT TRBV5-6 TRBD1 - TRBJ2-3
CASSTHRDPREAFF TGTGCCAGCAGCACACACAGGGACCCCCGGGAAGCTTTCTTT TRBV9 - - TRBJ1-1
CASSYKGYTF TGTGCCAGCAGTTATAAAGGCTACACCTTC TRBV28 - - TRBJ1-2
CASSNYRAGYGYTF TGTGCCAGCAGTAACTACCGGGCAGGGTATGGCTACACCTTC TRBV6-5 - - TRBJ1-2
CASSSGRERGYTF TGTGCCAGCAGTTCCGGTAGGGAGAGAGGCTACACCTTC TRBV3-1/TRBV3-2 - - TRBJ1-2
CASSESRLAGDEQYF TGCGCCAGCAGTGAGTCGCGACTAGCGGGAGACGAGCAGTACTTC TRBV10-2 TRBD2 once TRBJ2-7
CATSDTTAYEQYF TGTGCCACCAGTGACACGACAGCATACGAGCAGTACTTC TRBV24-1 - once TRBJ2-7
CASSLEYEQYF TGTGCCAGCAGTTTAGAGTACGAGCAGTACTTC TRBV28 - once TRBJ2-7
CASRVGGGGRDTQYF TGTGCCAGCAGGGTCGGCGGGGGAGGAAGAGATACGCAGTATTTT TRBV7-3 TRBD2 - TRBJ2-3
CASSLAWEGLRANEQFF TGTGCCAGCAGCTTAGCCTGGGAGGGCCTTAGGGCCAATGAGCAGTTCTTC TRBV7-9 TRBD2 - TRBJ2-1
CASSARTGLPEQYF TGTGCCAGCAGTGCGAGGACAGGCCTCCCCGAGCAGTACTTC TRBV25-1 TRBD1 - TRBJ2-7
CASSQKLVLYNTEAFF TGTGCCAGCAGCCAAAAGCTAGTACTTTACAACACTGAAGCTTTCTTT TRBV4-2 - - TRBJ1-1
CATSRGEVSSYNEQFF TGTGCCACCAGCAGAGGGGAGGTCAGCTCCTACAATGAGCAGTTCTTC TRBV15 - - TRBJ2-1
CASSRQLLGGYTF TGTGCCAGTAGTCGACAGCTCCTGGGGGGCTACACCTTC TRBV19 - - TRBJ1-2
CASSTRQGLTEAFF TGTGCCAGCAGCACCCGACAGGGGCTCACTGAAGCTTTCTTT TRBV5-6 TRBD1 - TRBJ1-1
CASSLVPGTVSSPLHF TGTGCCAGCAGCTTAGTCCCCGGGACAGTCAGTTCACCCCTCCACTTT TRBV7-8 TRBD1 - TRBJ1-6
CASSIDLGVSNQPQHF TGTGCCAGTAGTATAGATCTCGGGGTTAGCAATCAGCCCCAGCATTTT TRBV19 - - TRBJ1-5